These 9 T cell receptor beta chains were all obtained from the same sample, sequenced in a study of CD8+CD57+ T cells in acquired aplastic anemia. The study profiled TCR beta VDJ and CDR3 using genomic DNA as template. MiXCR, run by TCRdb on the reads, gives a single entry per CDR3 protein. The sample lists 90,000 to 120,000 distinct CDR3 sequences, 51% occurring once. The source material was sorted CD4+, CD8+, or CD8+CD57+ T cells (not recorded which) from PBMCs. These receptors were taken from a human donor in good health, serving as a control.

V and J are TRBV2 and TRBJ1-2; TRBD1 is a possible D gene (6 bases). Looked up from germline, CDR1 is SNHLY and CDR2 is FYNNEI. CDR3 size: 14 residues. V was clipped by 4 bases and J by 0 bases, with 9 bases between them. The CDR3 bases are TGTGCCAGCAGTGGGCAGGGGTCTAACTATGGCTACACCTTC. It encodes CASSGQGSNYGYTF.

The chain links TRBV5-1 to TRBJ2-7; D is perhaps TRBD1 (6 bases). Looked up from germline, CDR1 is SGHRS and CDR2 is YFSETQ. Trimming removed 4 bases from V and 3 bases from J, with 11 bases in between. The CDR3 is 13 residues long. The CDR3 region is CASSRDTHYEQYF. For the CDR3, the DNA is TGCGCCAGCAGCAGGGACACCCACTACGAGCAGTACTTC. The complete variable domain, with remaining parts taken from reference TRBV5-1 and TRBJ2-7, reads KAGVTQTPRYLIKTRGQQVTLSCSPISGHRSVSWYQQTPGQGLQFLFEYFSETQRNKGNFPGRFSGRQFSNSRSEMNVSTLELGDSALYLCASSRDTHYEQYFGPGTRLTVT.

The rearrangement joins TRBV12-3 or TRBV12-4 to TRBJ2-5, with D perhaps TRBD1 (5 bases). Near its end, the DNA agrees better with TRBJ2-7, so the J call may be wrong. This CDR3 has 12 residues. CDR3 DNA sequence: TGTGCCAGCAGAGGGGACTCCTACGAGCAGTACTTC. As protein: CASRGDSYEQYF.

This clonotype was picked up a small number of times. V and J are TRBV27 and TRBJ1-1; TRBD1 agrees at 8 bases. This CDR3 region has 15 residues. The germline V gene has CDR1 MNHEY and CDR2 SMNVEV (reference sequence). Trimming took 5 bases from V and 1 from J; bases not matched to a gene: 6. CDR3 residues: CASSTWTGRNTEAFF. CDR3 sequence (DNA): TGTGCCAGCAGTACCTGGACAGGGCGGAACACTGAAGCTTTCTTT.

This sequence joins TRBV29-1 and TRBJ1-1; unclear D gene. Per the germline V gene, CDR1 is SQVTM and CDR2 is ANQGSEA. The CDR3 consists of 12 residues. V gave up 2 bases and J gave up 6 bases, with 10 bases separating them. The CDR3 region is CSVEQVTAEAFF. The CDR3 DNA reads TGCAGCGTTGAACAGGTAACAGCTGAAGCTTTCTTT.

The V gene is TRBV19, the J gene TRBJ2-5, with 10 bases matching TRBD2. From germline, CDR1 is LNHDA and CDR2 SQIVND (reference sequence). V lost 10 bases, J lost 4 bases, and 12 bases stayed unmatched. There are 15 residues in the CDR3. The DNA for the CDR3 is TGTGCCACCTCAGCGGGGGGGCTTCAAAGAGAGACCCAGTACTTC. It encodes CATSAGGLQRETQYF.

This clonotype has only a few counts. The chain uses TRBV10-2 and TRBJ1-2; 8 nucleotides match TRBD1. The CDR3 consists of 12 residues. The germline V gene encodes CDR1 WSHSY and CDR2 SAAADI. V trimming: 5 bases; J trimming: 6 bases; junction bases outside the gene matches: 2. CDR3 loop: CASSPTGDGYTF. Here the CDR3 DNA reads TGCGCCAGCAGTCCGACAGGGGATGGCTACACCTTC.

This rearrangement joins TRBV20-1 to TRBJ2-5; either TRBD1 or TRBD2 may fit D (6 bases each). This CDR3 spans 15 amino acids. The V end was cut by 0 bases, the J end by 4 bases, with 15 bases between. CDR1 and CDR2 from the germline V gene are DFQATT and SNEGSKA (reference sequence). The CDR3 nucleotides read TGCAGTGCTAGAGATGGGGGGCAGGCCATAGAGACCCAGTACTTC. Translating gives CSARDGGQAIETQYF.

The V gene is TRBV6-6, the J gene TRBJ2-7; D is perhaps TRBD2 (6 bases). Germline CDR1 and CDR2: MNHNY and SVGAGI (reference sequence). The CDR3 spans 11 residues. CDR3 sequence reads: CASSDFSGLKV. Written as DNA, the CDR3 is TGTGCCAGCAGTGACTTTAGCGGCCTCAAAGTC.